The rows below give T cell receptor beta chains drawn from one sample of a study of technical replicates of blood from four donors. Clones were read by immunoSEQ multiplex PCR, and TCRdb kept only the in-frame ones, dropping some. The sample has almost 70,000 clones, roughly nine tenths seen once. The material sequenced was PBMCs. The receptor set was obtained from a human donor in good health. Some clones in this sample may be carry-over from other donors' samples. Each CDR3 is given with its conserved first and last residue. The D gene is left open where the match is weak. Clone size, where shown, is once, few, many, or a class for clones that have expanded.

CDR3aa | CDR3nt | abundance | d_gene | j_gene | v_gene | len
CASRRSIGQPQHF | TGTGCCAGCCGACGTAGCATAGGTCAGCCCCAGCATTTT | - | - | TRBJ1-5 | TRBV27 | 13
CASSGGGGLSPLHF | TGTGCCAGCAGCGGGGGAGGGGGGCTATCACCCCTCCACTTT | - | - | TRBJ1-6 | TRBV6-6 | 14
CASSSGTAGETQYF | TGTGCCAGCAGCTCCGGGACAGCAGGAGAGACCCAGTACTTC | - | TRBD1 | TRBJ2-5 | TRBV7-8 | 14
CASRGTGPGGNQPQHF | TGTGCCAGCAGGGGGACAGGCCCCGGGGGCAATCAGCCCCAGCATTTT | - | TRBD1 | TRBJ1-5 | TRBV2 | 16
CASSVGIGTLSYEQYF | TGTGCCAGCAGCGTAGGTATCGGGACACTCTCCTACGAGCAGTACTTC | - | - | TRBJ2-7 | TRBV9 | 16
CASSFGGRQETQYF | TGTGCCAGCAGCTTCGGCGGGAGGCAAGAGACCCAGTACTTC | - | TRBD2 | TRBJ2-5 | TRBV5-4 | 14
CAISESGYNEQFF | TGTGCCATCAGTGAGAGCGGCTACAATGAGCAGTTCTTC | - | - | TRBJ2-1 | TRBV10-3 | 13
CASSQSGSQTGELFF | TGTGCCAGCAGCCAGAGCGGGAGTCAAACCGGGGAGCTGTTTTTT | - | TRBD2 | TRBJ2-2 | TRBV7-3 | 15
CASSLVDRGGTEAFF | TGTGCCAGCAGCTTGGTGGACAGGGGAGGGACTGAAGCTTTCTTT | once | TRBD1 | TRBJ1-1 | TRBV5-6 | 15
CASTPDITGYGYTF | TGTGCCAGTACCCCCGACATAACCGGCTATGGCTACACCTTC | once | - | TRBJ1-2 | TRBV5-4 | 14
CASSLVSFNEQYF | TGTGCCAGCAGCTTAGTGAGCTTTAACGAGCAGTACTTC | - | - | TRBJ2-7 | TRBV7-2 | 13
CACAKRGQGATDTQYF | TGTGCCTGTGCGAAGAGGGGACAGGGGGCCACAGATACGCAGTATTTT | - | TRBD1 | TRBJ2-3 | TRBV7-8 | 16
CASSVEGTGSYEQYF | TGTGCCAGCAGCGTAGAGGGGACTGGCTCCTACGAGCAGTACTTC | - | - | TRBJ2-7 | TRBV9 | 15
CASSPIGESTLEQYF | TGTGCCAGCAGCCCAATAGGCGAGTCGACTCTCGAGCAGTACTTC | - | - | TRBJ2-7 | TRBV7-2 | 15
CASSSLAGLGNEQFF | TGTGCCAGCAGCTCCCTCGCGGGTCTCGGCAATGAGCAGTTCTTC | - | - | TRBJ2-1 | TRBV7-6 | 15
CASSGGDASDGYTF | TGTGCCAGCAGTGGGGGGGACGCAAGTGACGGCTACACCTTC | - | - | TRBJ1-2 | TRBV6-1 | 14
CASSYRGGQGTEAFF | TGTGCCAGCAGTTATCGGGGGGGACAGGGCACTGAAGCTTTCTTT | - | TRBD1 | TRBJ1-1 | TRBV27 | 15
CASSGQQVNTEAFF | TGTGCCAGCAGTGGTCAACAGGTGAACACTGAAGCTTTCTTT | - | - | TRBJ1-1 | TRBV6-1 | 14
CASSLEGALNTEAFF | TGCGCCAGCAGCTTGGAGGGGGCTCTAAACACTGAAGCTTTCTTT | - | TRBD1 | TRBJ1-1 | TRBV5-1 | 15
CASSSEEGNTIYF | TGTGCCAGCAGTTCCGAGGAAGGAAACACCATATATTTT | - | - | TRBJ1-3 | TRBV2 | 13
CASSEGQLSNQPQHF | TGTGCCAGCAGTGAGGGACAGTTGAGCAATCAGCCCCAGCATTTT | - | TRBD1 | TRBJ1-5 | TRBV2 | 15
CASKFGPGLNNEQFF | TGCGCCAGCAAGTTTGGGCCAGGGCTTAACAATGAGCAGTTCTTC | - | - | TRBJ2-1 | TRBV10-2 | 15
CASSRSGTEYNSPLHF | TGTGCCAGCAGCCGATCAGGGACAGAATATAATTCACCCCTCCACTTT | - | TRBD1 | TRBJ1-6 | TRBV7-9 | 16
CASSETGLATDTQYF | TGTGCCAGCAGCGAAACAGGACTAGCTACAGATACGCAGTATTTT | - | TRBD2 | TRBJ2-3 | TRBV5-6 | 15
CASRRTGGLHSYEQYF | TGTGCCAGCAGGCGGACAGGGGGCCTCCACTCCTACGAGCAGTACTTC | - | TRBD1 | TRBJ2-7 | TRBV5-6 | 16
CASSYYDRGTGELFF | TGCGCCAGCAGCTACTACGACAGGGGCACCGGGGAGCTGTTTTTT | - | TRBD1 | TRBJ2-2 | TRBV5-1 | 15
CASSLGHRNTEAFF | TGTGCCAGCAGCTTGGGACACCGAAACACTGAAGCTTTCTTT | once | - | TRBJ1-1 | TRBV7-8 | 14
CASSGTAYNEQFF | TGTGCCAGCAGTGGGACTGCCTACAATGAGCAGTTCTTC | - | - | TRBJ2-1 | TRBV6-1 | 13